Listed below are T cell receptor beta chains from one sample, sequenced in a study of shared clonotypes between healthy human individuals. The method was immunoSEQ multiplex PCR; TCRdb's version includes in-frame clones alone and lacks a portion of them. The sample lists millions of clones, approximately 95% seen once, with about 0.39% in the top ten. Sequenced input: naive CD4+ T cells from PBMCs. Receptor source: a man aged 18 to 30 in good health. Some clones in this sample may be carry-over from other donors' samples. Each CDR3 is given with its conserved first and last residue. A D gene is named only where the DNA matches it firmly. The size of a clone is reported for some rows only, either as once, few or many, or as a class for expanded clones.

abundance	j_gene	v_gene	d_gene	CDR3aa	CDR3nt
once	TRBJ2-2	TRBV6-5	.	CASSYLSHVSAGELFF	TGTGCCAGCAGTTACCTAAGTCATGTAAGCGCCGGGGAGCTGTTTTTT
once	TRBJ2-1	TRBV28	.	CASIAGLGRNEQFF	TGTGCCAGCATCGCCGGCCTAGGACGCAATGAGCAGTTCTTC
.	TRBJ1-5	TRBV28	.	CASILSGYGNQPQHF	TGTGCCAGCATCCTGTCAGGGTACGGCAATCAGCCCCAGCATTTT
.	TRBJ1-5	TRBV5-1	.	CASSETGTINQPQHF	TGCGCCAGCAGCGAGACCGGGACCATCAATCAGCCCCAGCATTTT
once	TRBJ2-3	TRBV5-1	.	CASSSPSTDTQYF	TGCGCCAGCAGCTCCCCTAGCACAGATACGCAGTATTTT
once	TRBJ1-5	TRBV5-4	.	CASSLGGNSNQPQHF	TGTGCCAGCAGCTTGGGTGGGAATAGCAATCAGCCCCAGCATTTT
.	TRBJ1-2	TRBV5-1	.	CASSLVGRDYGYTF	TGCGCCAGCAGCTTGGTGGGGCGCGACTATGGCTACACCTTC
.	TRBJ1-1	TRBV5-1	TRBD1	CASSPQGVTMNTEAFF	TGCGCCAGCAGCCCACAGGGGGTTACCATGAACACTGAAGCTTTCTTT
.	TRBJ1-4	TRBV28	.	CASSSLPGVLNEKLFF	TGTGCCAGCAGTTCGCTACCCGGGGTCCTCAATGAAAAACTGTTTTTT
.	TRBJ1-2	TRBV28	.	CASTSQSNYGYTF	TGTGCCAGCACCTCGCAGTCCAACTATGGCTACACCTTC
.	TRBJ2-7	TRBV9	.	CASSVGLTASPVQYF	TGTGCCAGCAGCGTAGGTTTGACAGCTAGTCCGGTGCAGTACTTC
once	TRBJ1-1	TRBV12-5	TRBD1	CASGFGQESTEAFF	TGTGCTAGTGGTTTCGGACAGGAGTCGACTGAAGCTTTCTTT